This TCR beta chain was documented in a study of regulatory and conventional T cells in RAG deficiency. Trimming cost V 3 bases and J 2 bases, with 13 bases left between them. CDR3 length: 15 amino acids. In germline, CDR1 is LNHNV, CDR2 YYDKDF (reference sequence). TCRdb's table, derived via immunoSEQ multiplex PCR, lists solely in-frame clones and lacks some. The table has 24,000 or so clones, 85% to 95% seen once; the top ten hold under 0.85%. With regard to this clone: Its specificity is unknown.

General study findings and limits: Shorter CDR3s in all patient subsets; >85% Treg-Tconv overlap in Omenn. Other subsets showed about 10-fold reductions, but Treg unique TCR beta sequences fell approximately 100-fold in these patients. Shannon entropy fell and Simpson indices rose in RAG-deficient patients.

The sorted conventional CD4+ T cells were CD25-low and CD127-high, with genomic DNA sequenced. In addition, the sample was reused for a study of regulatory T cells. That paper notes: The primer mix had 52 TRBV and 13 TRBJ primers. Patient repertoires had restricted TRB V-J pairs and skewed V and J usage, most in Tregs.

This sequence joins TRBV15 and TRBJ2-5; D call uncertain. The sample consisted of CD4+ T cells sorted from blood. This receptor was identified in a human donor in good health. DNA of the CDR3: TGTGCCACCAGCAGGCCCCACTTGGGTCAAGAGACCCAGTACTTC. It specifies CATSRPHLGQETQYF.